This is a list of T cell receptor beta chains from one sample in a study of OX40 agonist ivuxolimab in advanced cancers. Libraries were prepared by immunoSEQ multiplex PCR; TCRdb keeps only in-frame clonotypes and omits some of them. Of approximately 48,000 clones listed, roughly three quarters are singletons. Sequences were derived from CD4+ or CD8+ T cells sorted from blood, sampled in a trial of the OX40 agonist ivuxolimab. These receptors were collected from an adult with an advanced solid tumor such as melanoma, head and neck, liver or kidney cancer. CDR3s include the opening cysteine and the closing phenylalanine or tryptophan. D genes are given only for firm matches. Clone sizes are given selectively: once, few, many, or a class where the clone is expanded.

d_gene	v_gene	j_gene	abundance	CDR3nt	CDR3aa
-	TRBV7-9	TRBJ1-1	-	TGTGCCAGCAGCCGGGTCGAGACAGGCTCTGAAGCTTTCTTT	CASSRVETGSEAFF
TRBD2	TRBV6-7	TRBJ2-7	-	TGTGCCAGCAGTTACAAAAAGGGGACTAGCGGGTGTTTCCACGAGCAGTACTTC	CASSYKKGTSGCFHEQYF
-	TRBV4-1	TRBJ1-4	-	TGCGCCAGCAGCACTACAGGGACTAATGAAAAACTGTTTTTT	CASSTTGTNEKLFF
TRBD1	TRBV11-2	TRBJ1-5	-	TGTGCCAGCAGTCACGGACAGGGGAATCAGCCCCAGCATTTT	CASSHGQGNQPQHF
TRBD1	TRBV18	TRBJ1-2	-	TGTGCCAGCTCCCCCGGGACAGGGGTCGACTATGGCTACACCTTC	CASSPGTGVDYGYTF
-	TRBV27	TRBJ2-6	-	TGTGCCAGCAGTTTAGGGGCGGGACCGAGCTTCTCTGGGGCCAACGTCCTGACTTTC	CASSLGAGPSFSGANVLTF
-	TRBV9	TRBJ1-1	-	TGTGCCAGCAGCGTAGTTAAGGGGCGGAACACTGAAGCTTTCTTT	CASSVVKGRNTEAFF
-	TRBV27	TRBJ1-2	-	TGTGCCACACGCGGGGGGGCCAGCTATGGCTACACCTTC	CATRGGASYGYTF
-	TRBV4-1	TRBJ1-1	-	TGCGCCAGCAGCCACCTGGCGGTGGGACTGAAAGAAGCTTTCTTT	CASSHLAVGLKEAFF
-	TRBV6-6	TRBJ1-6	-	TGTGCCAGCAGTTACGCCCCGATAAATTCACCCCTCCACTTT	CASSYAPINSPLHF
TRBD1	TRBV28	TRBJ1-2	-	TGTGCCAGCAGTACGGGACAGGGGTACGGCTACACCTTC	CASSTGQGYGYTF
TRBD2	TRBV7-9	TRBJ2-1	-	TGTGCCATTTACACAGTAGCGGGAATGTACAATAATGAGCAGTTCTTC	CAIYTVAGMYNNEQFF
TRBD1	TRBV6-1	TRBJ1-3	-	TGTGCCAGCAGTCCGAAGGGGACAGGGATAAACACCATATATTTT	CASSPKGTGINTIYF
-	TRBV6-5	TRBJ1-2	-	TGTGCCAGCAGTTACTCGAGGGATAACTATGGCTACACCTTC	CASSYSRDNYGYTF
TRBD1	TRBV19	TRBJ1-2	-	TGTGCCAGTAGCGGAGAGGGGACAGGGAGGCGCTACACCTTC	CASSGEGTGRRYTF
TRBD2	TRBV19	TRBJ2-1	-	TGTGCCAGTAGTCCTCTAGCGGGGCGCTACAATGAGCAGTTCTTC	CASSPLAGRYNEQFF
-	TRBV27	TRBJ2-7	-	TGTGCCAGCAGTTTAGGAAACAAGGGAGGTCTATCCTACGAGCAGTACTTC	CASSLGNKGGLSYEQYF
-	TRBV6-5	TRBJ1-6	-	TGTGCCAGCAGTCGATATAATTCACCCCTCCACTTT	CASSRYNSPLHF
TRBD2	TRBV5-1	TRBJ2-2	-	TGCGCCAGCAGCTTTAGCGGGGGGAACACCGGGGAGCTGTTTTTT	CASSFSGGNTGELFF
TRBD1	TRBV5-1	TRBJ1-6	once	TGCGCCAGCAGCTTGTTGGGACAGTCGAGCTCCTATAATTCACCCCTCCACTTT	CASSLLGQSSSYNSPLHF
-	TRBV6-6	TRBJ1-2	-	TGTGCCAGCAGAGAGTCCAGGGCCTATGGCTACACCTTC	CASRESRAYGYTF